The 21 T cell receptor beta chains presented below share a single source sample, sequenced in a study of blood T cell repertoires in COVID-19. Generated by immunoSEQ multiplex PCR, the TCRdb table keeps only in-frame clones and is missing some. The table includes under 300,000 clones, about 85% detected once. Sequencing was done on a sample of PBMCs or T cells enriched from blood (not recorded which). The source of these receptors is a woman aged 25 to 39 with acute COVID-19.

The V and J genes are TRBV7-9 and TRBJ2-1; 14 bases agree with TRBD2. This CDR3 spans 17 amino acids. The trim removed 5 bases at V and 6 bases at J, leaving 9 bases unmatched. Germline V gene data show CDR1 as SEHNR and CDR2 as FQNEAQ (reference sequence). The CDR3 DNA is TGTGCCAGCAGCGCGGGGACTAGCGGGAGTAATTCCAATGAGCAGTTCTTC. Its translation: CASSAGTSGSNSNEQFF.

The chain couples TRBV5-1 to TRBJ1-2; D gene ambiguous. The CDR3 has 15 amino acids. V was shortened by 1 base and J by 6 bases, with 16 bases between the two germline ends. CDR1 and CDR2 (germline): SGHRS, YFSETQ. The CDR3 reads CASSLSGTESNGYTF. DNA of the CDR3: TGCGCCAGCAGCTTGAGCGGCACAGAGAGTAATGGCTACACCTTC.

This sequence joins TRBV9 and TRBJ2-2; 11 positions match TRBD1. Germline V gene data show CDR1 as SGDLS and CDR2 as YYNGEE. The CDR3 runs 16 residues. The junction had 11 bases not matched to a gene; V was cut back by 4 bases and J by 9 bases. CDR3 residues: CASSPQDRGRNRELFF. As DNA, the CDR3 is TGTGCCAGCAGCCCTCAGGACAGGGGGCGTAACAGGGAGCTGTTTTTT. Drawing the rest from reference TRBV9 and TRBJ2-2, the complete variable domain is DSGVTQTPKHLITATGQRVTLRCSPRSGDLSVYWYQQSLDQGLQFLIQYYNGEERAKGNILERFSAQQFPDLHSELNLSSLELGDSALYFCASSPQDRGRNRELFFGEGSRLTVL.

This clone showed up just once. This sequence joins TRBV6-5 and TRBJ2-7, with 11 bases lining up with TRBD2. This CDR3 has 15 amino acids. V was pared by 5 bases and J by 2 bases, with 5 bases of the junction left unmatched. Germline-derived CDR1 and CDR2 are MNHEY and SVGAGI. The CDR3 loop is CASSRTSGQPYEQYF. DNA of the CDR3: TGTGCCAGCAGTAGGACTAGCGGGCAACCCTACGAGCAGTACTTC.

The V call is TRBV19, the J call TRBJ2-7; 10 nucleotides align to TRBD2. There are 23 residues in the CDR3. Germline CDR1 and CDR2: LNHDA and SQIVND (reference sequence). Trimming took 3 bases from V and 3 from J; bases not matched to a gene: 29. CDR3 protein: CASSIRPPGEGVFLAGVVYEQYF. CDR3 DNA sequence: TGTGCCAGTAGTATTAGGCCGCCGGGCGAGGGAGTATTCCTAGCGGGAGTGGTCTACGAGCAGTACTTC.

V is TRBV9 and J is TRBJ2-3; perhaps TRBD1 as D (5 bases). Trimming removed 0 bases at V and 2 bases at J, with 7 bases between. CDR1 and CDR2 (germline): SGDLS, YYNGEE. The CDR3 totals 14 residues. In DNA, the CDR3 is TGTGCCAGCAGCGTAGAAGGGGTCACAGATACGCAGTATTTT. Translating gives CASSVEGVTDTQYF.

This clone has just one count. CDR3 nucleotide sequence: TGTGCCAGCAGCTTAGGCCAAAAACTAGCGGGAGGCTACGAGCAGTACTTC. It specifies CASSLGQKLAGGYEQYF. The rearrangement joins TRBV7-6 to TRBJ2-7; TRBD2 matches 12 bases. This CDR3 has 17 amino acids. V trimming: 1 base; J trimming: 3 bases; junction bases outside the gene matches: 7. The germline V gene has CDR1 SGHVS and CDR2 FNYEAQ.

The V and J genes are TRBV2 and TRBJ1-2; possible D gene TRBD1, 5 bases. CDR1 and CDR2 (germline): SNHLY, FYNNEI. The ends were cut back, 5 bases at V and 8 bases at J, with 15 bases in the middle. CDR3 length: 13 residues. CDR3: CASSIKTGGGYTF. CDR3 DNA sequence: TGTGCCAGCAGTATAAAGACCGGGGGGGGCTACACCTTC.

This chain connects TRBV9 to TRBJ2-1; 9 bases are shared with TRBD2. Germline V gene sequence: CDR1 SGDLS, CDR2 YYNGEE. Trimming at V came to 0 bases and at J to 4 bases, leaving 8 bases not matched to a gene. This CDR3 spans 17 amino acids. In nucleotides, the CDR3 is TGTGCCAGCAGCGTAGGAGCTAGCGGGAATCCATACAATGAGCAGTTCTTC. It is translated as CASSVGASGNPYNEQFF.

The CDR3 nucleotides are TGTGCCAGCAGCACCGAGCGGGGAACAGATACGCAGTATTTT. It yields the protein CASSTERGTDTQYF. The chain recombines TRBV7-9 with TRBJ2-3, with 7 bases aligning to TRBD2. The germline V gene encodes CDR1 SEHNR and CDR2 FQNEAQ (reference sequence). V was pared by 5 bases and J by 3 bases, with 5 bases of the junction left unmatched. The CDR3 totals 14 residues.

J is TRBJ2-1 and V is TRBV7-3; the match to TRBD2 covers 8 bases. The CDR3 spans 15 residues. V lost 3 bases to trimming and J lost 7 bases; unmatched junction nucleotides: 8. In germline, CDR1 is SGHTA, CDR2 FQGTGA. CDR3 sequence reads: CASSLSGSPRNEQFF. The DNA of the CDR3 is TGTGCCAGCAGCTTGAGCGGGAGCCCCAGGAATGAGCAGTTCTTC.

This sequence joins TRBV4-3 and TRBJ1-1, with a weak D call TRBD1 (6 bases). The germline V gene encodes CDR1 LGHNA and CDR2 YSLEER. Trimming removed 1 base at V and 4 bases at J, with 13 bases between. This CDR3 contains 15 residues. CDR3 protein: CASSQVAQGITEAFF. In DNA form, the CDR3 reads TGCGCCAGCAGCCAAGTCGCACAGGGAATCACTGAAGCTTTCTTT.

CDR3 region: CASSLRMQGAGEQFF. CDR3 sequence (DNA): TGTGCCAGCAGCTTAAGAATGCAGGGGGCAGGTGAGCAGTTCTTC. This sequence joins TRBV11-3 and TRBJ2-1; the match to TRBD1 covers 8 bases. This CDR3 is 15 amino acids long. After removal of 2 bases from V and 9 bases from J, the junction contained 9 bases not matched to a gene. Germline CDR1 reads SGHNT; CDR2 reads YENEEA.

This chain links TRBV2 with TRBJ2-3; D perhaps matches TRBD2 (6 bases). The CDR3 spans 11 residues. The V gene lost 8 bases and the J gene lost 9 bases, with 12 bases spanning the gap. Per the germline V gene, CDR1 is SNHLY and CDR2 is FYNNEI. CDR3 region: CASSGGETQYF. In DNA, the CDR3 is TGTGCCAGCTCTGGCGGGGAGACGCAGTATTTT.

The V gene is TRBV6-5, the J gene TRBJ2-7, with TRBD1 matching 7 bases. The germline CDR1 and CDR2 sequences are MNHEY and SVGAGI. Trimming cost V 5 bases and J 2 bases; bases outside gene matches: 6. The CDR3 is 14 amino acids. CDR3: CASSNRDSPYEQYF. The DNA for the CDR3 is TGTGCCAGCAGTAACCGGGACAGCCCCTACGAGCAGTACTTC.

The chain combines TRBV7-2 with TRBJ1-5; D gene unclear. Germline V gene lookup returns CDR1 SGHTA and CDR2 FQGNSA. V shed 3 bases and J shed 6 bases, with 15 bases lying between them. CDR3 size: 15 residues. CDR3 coding DNA: TGTGCCAGCAGCTTGGAGATATCGGCAAGTCAGCCCCAGCATTTT. Its translation: CASSLEISASQPQHF.

The J gene is TRBJ1-2, the V gene TRBV27, with D unresolved. From germline, CDR1 is MNHEY and CDR2 SMNVEV (reference sequence). V was pared by 2 bases and J by 8 bases, with 12 bases between. This CDR3 comprises 13 residues. CDR3 sequence: CASSLEGAGGYTF. DNA for the CDR3: TGTGCCAGCAGTTTAGAGGGAGCCGGGGGCTACACCTTC.

The gene calls are TRBV4-1 and TRBJ1-1; possible D gene TRBD1, 6 bases. The CDR3 runs to 18 residues. V was pared by 2 bases and J by 5 bases, with 24 bases between. Germline V gives CDR1 MGHRA, CDR2 YSYEKL. The CDR3 coding sequence is TGCGCCAGCAGCCAAAAACTTCCGGACGGGGGGAGGGGGACTGAAGCTTTCTTT. Encoded protein: CASSQKLPDGGRGTEAFF.

The V gene is TRBV27, the J gene TRBJ2-1; maybe TRBD2 (5 bases). The CDR3 has 12 residues. Germline-derived CDR1 and CDR2 are MNHEY and SMNVEV (reference sequence). Deletions cut 7 bases from V and 10 bases from J, with 14 bases between. The chain's CDR3 is CASTDSSREQFF. CDR3 bases: TGTGCCAGCACCGACTCTAGCCGCGAGCAGTTCTTC.

The V gene is TRBV2, the J gene TRBJ2-5; D possibly corresponds to TRBD1 (6 bases). The V end was cut by 5 bases, the J end by 2 bases, with 24 bases between. The CDR3 sequence is 18 residues long. Germline CDR1 reads SNHLY; CDR2 reads FYNNEI. The CDR3 DNA reads as TGTGCCAGCAGTCAGCGACCTCAGAACCCTGGACAGCAAGAGACCCAGTACTTC. Translating gives CASSQRPQNPGQQETQYF.

The V gene is TRBV28, the J gene TRBJ1-1, with 7 bases matching TRBD1. Germline CDR1 and CDR2: MDHEN and SYDVKM. J was trimmed by 3 bases and V by 2 bases; bases with no gene match: 0. The CDR3 is 13 residues long. CDR3 region: CASSLGTDTEAFF. The CDR3 DNA is TGTGCCAGCAGTTTAGGGACAGACACTGAAGCTTTCTTT.